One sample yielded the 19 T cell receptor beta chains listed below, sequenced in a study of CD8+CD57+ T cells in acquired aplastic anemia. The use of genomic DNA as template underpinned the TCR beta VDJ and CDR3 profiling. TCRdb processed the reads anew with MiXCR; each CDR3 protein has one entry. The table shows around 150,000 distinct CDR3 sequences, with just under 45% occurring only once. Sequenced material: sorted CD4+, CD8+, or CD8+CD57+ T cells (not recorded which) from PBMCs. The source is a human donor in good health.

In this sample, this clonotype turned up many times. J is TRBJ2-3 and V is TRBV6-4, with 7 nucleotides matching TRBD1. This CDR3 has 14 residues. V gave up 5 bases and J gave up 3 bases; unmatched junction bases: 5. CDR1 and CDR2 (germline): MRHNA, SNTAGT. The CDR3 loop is CASSPDRATDTQYF. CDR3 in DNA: TGTGCCAGCAGTCCAGACAGGGCGACAGATACGCAGTATTTT.

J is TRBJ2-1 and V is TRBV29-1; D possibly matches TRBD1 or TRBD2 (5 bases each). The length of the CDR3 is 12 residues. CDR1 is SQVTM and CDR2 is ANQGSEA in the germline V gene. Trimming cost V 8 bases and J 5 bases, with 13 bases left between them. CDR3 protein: CSSGTDNNEQFF. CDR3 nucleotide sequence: TGCAGCAGTGGGACGGATAACAATGAGCAGTTCTTC.

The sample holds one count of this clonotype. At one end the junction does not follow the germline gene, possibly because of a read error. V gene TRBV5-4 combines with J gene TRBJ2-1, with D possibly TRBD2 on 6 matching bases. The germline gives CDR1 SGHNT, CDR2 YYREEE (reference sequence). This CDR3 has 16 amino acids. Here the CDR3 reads CASSLALARNYNEQFF. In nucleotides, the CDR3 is TGCGCCAGCAGCTTGGCCCTAGCGAGAAACTACAATGAGCAGTTCTTC.

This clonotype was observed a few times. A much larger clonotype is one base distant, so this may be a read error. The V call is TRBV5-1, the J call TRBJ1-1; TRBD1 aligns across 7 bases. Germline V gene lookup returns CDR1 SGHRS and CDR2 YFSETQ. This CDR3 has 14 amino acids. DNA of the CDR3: TGCGCCACCACGGCGGGACAGACGAACACTGAAGCTCTCTTT. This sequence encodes CATTAGQTNTEALF.

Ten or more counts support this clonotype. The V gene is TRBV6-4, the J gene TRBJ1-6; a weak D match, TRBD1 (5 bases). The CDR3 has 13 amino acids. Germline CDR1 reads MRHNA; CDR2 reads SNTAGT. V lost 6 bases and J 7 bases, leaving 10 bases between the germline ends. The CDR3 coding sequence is TGTGCCAGCAGGGGGGAGGGGAATTCACCCCTCCACTTT. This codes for CASRGEGNSPLHF.

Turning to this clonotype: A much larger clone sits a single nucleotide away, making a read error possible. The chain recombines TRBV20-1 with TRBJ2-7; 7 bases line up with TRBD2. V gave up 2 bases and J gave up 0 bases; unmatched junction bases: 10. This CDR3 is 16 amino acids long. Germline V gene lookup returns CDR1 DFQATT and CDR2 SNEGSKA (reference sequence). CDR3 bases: TGCAGTGCTAGACCCCCTACTGGCGGGGGCTCCTACGAGCAGTACTTC. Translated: CSARPPTGGGSYEQYF.

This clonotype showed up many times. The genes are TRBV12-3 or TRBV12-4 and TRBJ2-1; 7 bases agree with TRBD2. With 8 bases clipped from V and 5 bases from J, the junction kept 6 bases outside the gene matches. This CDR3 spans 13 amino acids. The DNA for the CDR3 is TGTGCCAGCTTCGGGGGGATGGACAATGAGCAGTTCTTC. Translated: CASFGGMDNEQFF.

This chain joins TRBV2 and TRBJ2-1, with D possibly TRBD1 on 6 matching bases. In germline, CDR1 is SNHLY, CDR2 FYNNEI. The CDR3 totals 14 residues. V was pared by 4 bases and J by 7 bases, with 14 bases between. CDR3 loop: CASSGVQGKNEQFF. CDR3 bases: TGTGCCAGCAGTGGGGTGCAGGGGAAGAATGAGCAGTTCTTC.

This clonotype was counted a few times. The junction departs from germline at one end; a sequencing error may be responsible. The CDR3 here is CGATRQGNNQPQHF. DNA for the CDR3: TGCGGTGCCACCCGACAGGGGAACAATCAGCCCCAGCATTTT. V usage is TRBV20-1 and J usage is TRBJ1-5; 8 nucleotides align to TRBD1. Germline V gene data show CDR1 as DFQATT and CDR2 as SNEGSKA (reference sequence). The CDR3 is 14 amino acids.

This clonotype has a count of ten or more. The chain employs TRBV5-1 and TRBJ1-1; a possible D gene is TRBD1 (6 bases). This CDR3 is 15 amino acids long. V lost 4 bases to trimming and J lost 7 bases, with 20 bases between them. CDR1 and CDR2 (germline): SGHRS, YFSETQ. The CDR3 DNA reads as TGCGCCAGCAGCAAAGGGGGGGGGACCATCGGTGAAGCTTTCTTT. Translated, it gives CASSKGGGTIGEAFF.

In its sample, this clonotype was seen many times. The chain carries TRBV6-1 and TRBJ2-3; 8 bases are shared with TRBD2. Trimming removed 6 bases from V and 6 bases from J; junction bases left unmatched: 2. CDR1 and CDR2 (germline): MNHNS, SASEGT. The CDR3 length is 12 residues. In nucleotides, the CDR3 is TGTGCCAGCAGAGAGCGGGGGGATACGCAGTATTTT. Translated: CASRERGDTQYF.

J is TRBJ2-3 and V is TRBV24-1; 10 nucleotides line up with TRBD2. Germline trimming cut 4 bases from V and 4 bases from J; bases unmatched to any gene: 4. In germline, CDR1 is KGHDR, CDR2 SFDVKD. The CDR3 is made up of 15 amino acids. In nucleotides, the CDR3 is TGTGCCACCAGTGACCTACTAGCGGGACCAGATACGCAGTATTTT. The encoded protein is CATSDLLAGPDTQYF.

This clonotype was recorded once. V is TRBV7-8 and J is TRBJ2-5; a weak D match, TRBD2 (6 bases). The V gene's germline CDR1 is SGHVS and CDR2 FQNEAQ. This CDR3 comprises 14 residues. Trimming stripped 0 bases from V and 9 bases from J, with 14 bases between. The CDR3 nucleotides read TGTGCCAGCAGCTTAGCGGCAGTATGGGGGGCCCAGTACTTC. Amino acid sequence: CASSLAAVWGAQYF.

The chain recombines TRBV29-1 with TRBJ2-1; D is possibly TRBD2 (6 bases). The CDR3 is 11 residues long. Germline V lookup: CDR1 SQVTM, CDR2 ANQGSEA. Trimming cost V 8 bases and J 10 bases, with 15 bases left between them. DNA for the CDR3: TGCAGCCTCGGGGGTGGGGAGGAGCAGTTCTTC. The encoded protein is CSLGGGEEQFF.

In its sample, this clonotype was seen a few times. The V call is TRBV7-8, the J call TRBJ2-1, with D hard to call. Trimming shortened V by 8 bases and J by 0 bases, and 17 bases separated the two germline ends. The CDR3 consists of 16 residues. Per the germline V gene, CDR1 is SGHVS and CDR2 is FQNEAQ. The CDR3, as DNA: TGTGCCAGCTCCGGAGTCGCGCTGAGCTCCTACAATGAGCAGTTCTTC. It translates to CASSGVALSSYNEQFF.

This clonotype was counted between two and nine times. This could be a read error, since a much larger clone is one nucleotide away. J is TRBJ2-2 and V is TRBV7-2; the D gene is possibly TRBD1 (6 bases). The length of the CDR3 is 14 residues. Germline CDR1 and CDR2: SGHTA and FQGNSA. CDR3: CASSKNRVTGELSF. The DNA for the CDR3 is TGTGCCAGCAGCAAAAACAGGGTTACCGGGGAGCTGTCTTTT. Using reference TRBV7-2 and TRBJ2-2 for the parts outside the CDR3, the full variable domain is GAGVSQSPSNKVTEKGKDVELRCDPISGHTALYWYRQSLGQGLEFLIYFQGNSAPDKSGLPSDRFSAERTGGSVSTLTIQRTQQEDSAVYLCASSKNRVTGELSFGEGSRLTVL.

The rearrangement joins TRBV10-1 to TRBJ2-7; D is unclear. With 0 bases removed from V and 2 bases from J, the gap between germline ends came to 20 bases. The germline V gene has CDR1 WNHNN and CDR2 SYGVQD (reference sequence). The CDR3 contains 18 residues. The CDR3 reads CASSESPLTVPATYEQYF. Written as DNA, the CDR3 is TGCGCCAGCAGTGAGTCCCCCTTGACGGTTCCTGCCACCTACGAGCAGTACTTC.

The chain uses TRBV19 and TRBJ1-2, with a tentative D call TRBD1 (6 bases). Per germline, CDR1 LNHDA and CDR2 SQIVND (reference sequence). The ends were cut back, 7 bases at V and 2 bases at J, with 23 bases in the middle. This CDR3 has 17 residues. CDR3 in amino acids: CASTSRTWGARNYGYTF. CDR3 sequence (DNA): TGTGCCAGTACCTCGAGGACCTGGGGGGCGCGGAACTATGGCTACACCTTC.

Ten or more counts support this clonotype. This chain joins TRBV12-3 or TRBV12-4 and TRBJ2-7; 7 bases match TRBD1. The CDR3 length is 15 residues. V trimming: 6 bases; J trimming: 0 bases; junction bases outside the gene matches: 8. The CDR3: CASSPRDSFSYEQYF. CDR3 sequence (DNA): TGTGCCAGCAGCCCCCGGGACAGTTTCTCCTACGAGCAGTACTTC.